A single sample is the source of the 3 T cell receptor beta chains below, sequenced in a study of CD8 T cells in ankylosing spondylitis. General study points: Characteristic of ankylosing spondylitis blood, it appeared, was a TCR beta motif comprising eight highly homologous variants.

Antigens of these TCRs are unknown. TCRdb called the 5' RACE reads again in MiXCR, with one record for every CDR3 protein. The sample has approximately 140,000 distinct CDR3 sequences, over 15% seen once. What was sequenced was blood, either unsorted or a sorted T cell fraction (not recorded which). The receptors stem from a male donor with ankylosing spondylitis.

The chain is built from TRBV7-8 and TRBJ1-1, with 8 nucleotides matching TRBD1. The V gene's germline CDR1 is SGHVS and CDR2 FQNEAQ. With 3 bases clipped from V and 3 bases from J, the junction kept 9 bases outside the gene matches. This CDR3 has 16 amino acids. The chain's CDR3 is CASSFRQGQGDTEAFF. The DNA of the CDR3 is TGTGCCAGCAGCTTCCGACAGGGGCAAGGGGACACTGAAGCTTTCTTT.

V gene TRBV6-2 or TRBV6-3 combines with J gene TRBJ2-5; TRBD2 matches 7 bases. After removal of 4 bases from V and 0 bases from J, the junction contained 5 bases not matched to a gene. From germline, CDR1 is MNHEY and CDR2 SVGEGT. The CDR3 sequence is 15 residues long. The CDR3 nucleotides are TGTGCCAGCAGTTTCTTCCTAGCGGACCAAGAGACCCAGTACTTC. It yields the protein CASSFFLADQETQYF.

The gene calls are TRBV15 and TRBJ2-1; TRBD2 is a possible D gene (5 bases). Germline-derived CDR1 and CDR2 are LNHNV and YYDKDF (reference sequence). The CDR3 loop spans 17 amino acids. V was clipped by 3 bases and J by 2 bases, with 17 bases between them. Here the CDR3 reads CATSSMTGRAPYNEQFF. DNA for the CDR3: TGTGCCACCAGCAGCATGACTGGGCGGGCCCCCTACAATGAGCAGTTCTTC.